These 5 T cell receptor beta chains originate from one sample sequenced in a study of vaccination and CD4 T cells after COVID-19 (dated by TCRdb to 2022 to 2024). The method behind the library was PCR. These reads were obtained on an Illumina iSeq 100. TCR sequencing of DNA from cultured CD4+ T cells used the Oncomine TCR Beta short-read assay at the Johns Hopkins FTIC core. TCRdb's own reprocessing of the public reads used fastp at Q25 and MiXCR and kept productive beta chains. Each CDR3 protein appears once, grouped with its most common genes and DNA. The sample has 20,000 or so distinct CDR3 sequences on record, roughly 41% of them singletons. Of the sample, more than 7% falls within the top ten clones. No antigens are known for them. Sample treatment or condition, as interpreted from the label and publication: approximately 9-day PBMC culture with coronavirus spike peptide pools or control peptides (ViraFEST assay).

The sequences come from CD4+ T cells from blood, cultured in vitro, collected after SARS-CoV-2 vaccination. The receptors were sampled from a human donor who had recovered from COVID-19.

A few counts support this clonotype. CDR3 amino acids: CASSLAGGLLETQYF. CDR3 in DNA: TGTGCCAGCAGCCTAGCGGGAGGGCTACTAGAGACCCAGTACTTC. This chain links TRBV11-2 with TRBJ2-5; TRBD2 matches at 12 bases. The trim removed 5 bases at V and 4 bases at J, leaving 5 bases unmatched. Germline V gene data show CDR1 as SGHAT and CDR2 as FQNNGV. The CDR3 consists of 15 residues.

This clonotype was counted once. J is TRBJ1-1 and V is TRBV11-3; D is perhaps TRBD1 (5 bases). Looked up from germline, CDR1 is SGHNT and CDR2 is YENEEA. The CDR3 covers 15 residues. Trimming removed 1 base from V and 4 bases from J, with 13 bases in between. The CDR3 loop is CASSLARVGGTEAFF. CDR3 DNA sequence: TGTGCCAGCAGCTTAGCCAGGGTCGGTGGCACTGAAGCTTTCTTT.

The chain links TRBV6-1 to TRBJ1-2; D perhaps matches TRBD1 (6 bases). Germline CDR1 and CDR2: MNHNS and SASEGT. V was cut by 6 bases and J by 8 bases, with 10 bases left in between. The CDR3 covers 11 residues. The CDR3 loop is CASRTGTGYTF. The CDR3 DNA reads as TGTGCCAGCAGGACCGGGACAGGCTACACCTTC.

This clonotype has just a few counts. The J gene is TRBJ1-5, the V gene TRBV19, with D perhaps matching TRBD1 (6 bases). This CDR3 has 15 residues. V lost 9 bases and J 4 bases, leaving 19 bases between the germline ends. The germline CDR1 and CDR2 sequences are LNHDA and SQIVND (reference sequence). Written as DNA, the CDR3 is TGTGCCAGCCAACAGGGTCAACTCCGAAATCAGCCCCAGCATTTT. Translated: CASQQGQLRNQPQHF.

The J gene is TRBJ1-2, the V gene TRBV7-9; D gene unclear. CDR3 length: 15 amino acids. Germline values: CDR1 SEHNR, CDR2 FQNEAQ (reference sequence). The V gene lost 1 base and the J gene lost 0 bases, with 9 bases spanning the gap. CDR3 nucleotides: TGTGCCAGCAGCTTAGAAGGAGGAGCTAACTATGGCTACACCTTC. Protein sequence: CASSLEGGANYGYTF.